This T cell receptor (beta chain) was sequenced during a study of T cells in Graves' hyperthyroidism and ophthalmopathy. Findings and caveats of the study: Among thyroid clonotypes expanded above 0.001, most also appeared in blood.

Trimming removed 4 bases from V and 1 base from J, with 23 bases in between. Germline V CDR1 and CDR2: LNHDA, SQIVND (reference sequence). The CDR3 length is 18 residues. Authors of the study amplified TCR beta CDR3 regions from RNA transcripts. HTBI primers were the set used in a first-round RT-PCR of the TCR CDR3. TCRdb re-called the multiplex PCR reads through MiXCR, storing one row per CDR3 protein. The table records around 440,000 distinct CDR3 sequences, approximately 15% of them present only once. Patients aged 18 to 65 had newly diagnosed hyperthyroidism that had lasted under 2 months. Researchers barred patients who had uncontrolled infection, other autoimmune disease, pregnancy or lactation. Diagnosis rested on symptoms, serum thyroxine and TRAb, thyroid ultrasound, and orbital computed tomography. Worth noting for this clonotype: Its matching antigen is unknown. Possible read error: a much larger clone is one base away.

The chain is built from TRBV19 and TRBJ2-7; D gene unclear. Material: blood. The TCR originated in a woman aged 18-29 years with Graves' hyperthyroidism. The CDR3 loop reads CASSNAGMVLPRSYEQYF. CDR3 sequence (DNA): TGTGCCAGTAGTAATGCTGGGATGGTCCTACCAAGATCCTACGAGCAGTACTTC.